The 18 T cell receptor beta chains in this list originate from one sample, sequenced in a study of blood T cell repertoires in COVID-19. Using immunoSEQ multiplex PCR, the repertoire was profiled, and TCRdb retains in-frame clones only, with some absent. The sample lists roughly 150,000 clones, about 88% occurring once. Sequencing was carried out using peripheral blood. These receptors all come from a man between 50 and 59 years old who had recovered from COVID-19.

The rearrangement joins TRBV24-1 to TRBJ2-1; the match to TRBD1 covers 7 bases. The length of the CDR3 is 17 residues. Per germline, CDR1 KGHDR and CDR2 SFDVKD. Germline trimming cut 3 bases from V and 0 bases from J; bases unmatched to any gene: 7. The DNA for the CDR3 is TGTGCCACCAGTGATCGACAGGGAAGGGGCTCCTACAATGAGCAGTTCTTC. It translates to CATSDRQGRGSYNEQFF.

The chain combines TRBV5-4 with TRBJ2-5; tentatively, D is TRBD2 (5 bases). This CDR3 comprises 14 residues. V shed 0 bases and J shed 2 bases, with 8 bases lying between them. Looked up from germline, CDR1 is SGHNT and CDR2 is YYREEE (reference sequence). This chain's CDR3 is CASSLGAVQETQYF. CDR3 nucleotide sequence: TGTGCCAGCAGCTTGGGAGCGGTTCAAGAGACCCAGTACTTC.

The V gene is TRBV5-8, the J gene TRBJ1-2; 9 positions match TRBD1. This CDR3 is built from 14 residues. Germline lookup yields CDR1 SGHTS and CDR2 YDEGEE. Trimming at V came to 1 base and at J to 5 bases, leaving 3 bases not matched to a gene. CDR3 coding DNA: TGTGCCAGCAGCTTGAACAGGGGGCTGTATGGCTACACCTTC. Protein product: CASSLNRGLYGYTF.

The gene calls are TRBV6-6 and TRBJ2-2; 8 bases agree with TRBD2. CDR3 length: 14 residues. Germline CDR1 and CDR2: MNHNY and SVGAGI (reference sequence). The V and J ends lost 8 bases and 3 bases, in that order; junction bases with no gene match: 5. The DNA of the CDR3 is TGTGCCAGCGGAACTAGCGGAGACACCGGGGAGCTGTTTTTT. Translated: CASGTSGDTGELFF.

This clone was detected only once. The chain joins TRBV7-2 to TRBJ2-7, with 7 bases that match TRBD1. V shed 5 bases, J shed 5 bases, and the junction held 6 bases outside the gene matches. Per the germline V gene, CDR1 is SGHTA and CDR2 is FQGNSA. The CDR3 is made up of 13 amino acids. CDR3 coding DNA: TGTGCCAGCAGCATACAGGGGAACCACGAGCAGTACTTC. This translates into CASSIQGNHEQYF.

This chain uses TRBV30 with TRBJ2-4, with TRBD1 matching 10 bases. Trimming took 2 bases from V and 1 from J; bases not matched to a gene: 5. Germline CDR1 is GTSNPN and CDR2 is SVGIG (reference sequence). The CDR3 has 16 amino acids. The CDR3 nucleotides are TGTGCCTGGAGTCCTCCGGGACAGGGGGCCAAAAACATTCAGTACTTC. As protein: CAWSPPGQGAKNIQYF.

CDR3 coding DNA: TGTGCTAGTGGCAGGGACTTTAGCACAGATACGCAGTATTTT. Residues: CASGRDFSTDTQYF. V is TRBV12-5 and J is TRBJ2-3; a possible D gene is TRBD2 (6 bases). The CDR3 contains 14 residues. The germline CDR1 and CDR2 sequences are LGHNT and FRNRAP. Trimming pared 6 bases from V and 0 bases from J, leaving 10 bases between. The whole variable domain, remainder taken from reference TRBV12-5 and TRBJ2-3, is DARVTQTPRHKVTEMGQEVTMRCQPILGHNTVFWYRQTMMQGLELLAYFRNRAPLDDSGMPKDRFSAEMPDATLATLKIQPSEPRDSAVYFCASGRDFSTDTQYFGPGTRLTVL.

V usage is TRBV13 and J usage is TRBJ2-2; 10 bases fit TRBD1. The V gene's germline CDR1 is PRHDT and CDR2 FYEKMQ (reference sequence). CDR3 length: 14 residues. V was pared by 5 bases and J by 5 bases, with 2 bases of the junction left unmatched. The CDR3 loop reads CASSKDRGTGELFF. The DNA of the CDR3 is TGTGCCAGCAGCAAGGACAGGGGGACCGGGGAGCTGTTTTTT.

The chain uses TRBV5-4 and TRBJ1-2; no clear D gene. CDR1 SGHNT and CDR2 YYREEE come from the germline V gene (reference sequence). The CDR3 totals 12 residues. Deletions cut 4 bases from V and 6 bases from J, with 10 bases between. The CDR3, as DNA: TGTGCCAGCAGCCCTCACACGAATGGCTACACCTTC. Its translation is CASSPHTNGYTF.

V is TRBV9 and J is TRBJ2-3; the D gene is possibly TRBD1 (6 bases). The CDR3 contains 15 residues. Germline CDR1 and CDR2: SGDLS and YYNGEE. The V gene lost 3 bases and the J gene lost 3 bases, with 14 bases spanning the gap. The CDR3 spells CASSGLGASTDTQYF. The CDR3 region has the DNA TGTGCCAGCAGCGGGTTGGGGGCGAGTACAGATACGCAGTATTTT.

The chain recombines TRBV7-3 with TRBJ2-2; TRBD2 matches at 12 bases. Trimming at V came to 2 bases and at J to 6 bases, leaving 13 bases not matched to a gene. This CDR3 contains 19 residues. CDR1 and CDR2 (germline): SGHTA, FQGTGA. The CDR3 DNA follows: TGTGCCAGCAGCTTACAATCCGGGCTAGCGGGAGGGCCGGCCGGGGAGCTGTTTTTT. Its protein product is CASSLQSGLAGGPAGELFF.

This chain uses TRBV21-1 with TRBJ2-5; TRBD2 is the table's D call, not checked against the DNA. TRBV21-1 is deemed a pseudogene. The length of the CDR3 is 11 residues. The DNA for the CDR3 is TGTGCCAGCACCCCTAGTACGGCCCAGTACTTC. Its protein is CASTPSTAQYF.

The gene calls are TRBV6-6 and TRBJ1-4; the match to TRBD1 covers 7 bases. This CDR3 has 15 residues. With 6 bases clipped from V and 0 bases from J, the junction kept 4 bases outside the gene matches. From germline, CDR1 is MNHNY and CDR2 SVGAGI (reference sequence). DNA for the CDR3: TGTGCCAGCAGGGGCGGGACAGCAACTAATGAAAAACTGTTTTTT. This codes for CASRGGTATNEKLFF.

V usage is TRBV19 and J usage is TRBJ2-7; 9 nucleotides align to TRBD1. Germline CDR1 reads LNHDA; CDR2 reads SQIVND (reference sequence). The CDR3 spans 15 residues. The V segment lost 1 base and the J segment 3 bases; nucleotides outside the gene matches: 4. The CDR3 DNA reads as TGTGCCAGTAGTATAGGCCGGACAGGGGTCTACGAGCAGTACTTC. Amino acid sequence: CASSIGRTGVYEQYF.

The rearrangement links TRBV15 to TRBJ2-1; 8 nucleotides match TRBD2. CDR1 and CDR2 (germline): LNHNV, YYDKDF (reference sequence). The trim removed 1 base at V and 7 bases at J, leaving 6 bases unmatched. The CDR3 is 15 amino acids. CDR3 protein: CATSRGQAGANEQFF. The CDR3 nucleotides are TGTGCCACCAGCAGAGGTCAAGCGGGAGCGAATGAGCAGTTCTTC.

V is TRBV2 and J is TRBJ2-7; maybe TRBD2 (5 bases). This CDR3 is 15 amino acids long. The germline V gene has CDR1 SNHLY and CDR2 FYNNEI. Trimming left V 0 bases short and J 3 bases short, with 12 bases between. In DNA form, the CDR3 reads TGTGCCAGCAGTGAAGCTGGAGGAAAGAGCTACGAGCAGTACTTC. Translation: CASSEAGGKSYEQYF.

The chain links TRBV7-3 to TRBJ2-1, with D tentatively TRBD1 (6 bases). Trimming left V 5 bases short and J 10 bases short, with 12 bases between. The CDR3 contains 12 residues. Germline V lookup: CDR1 SGHTA, CDR2 FQGTGA. In DNA form, the CDR3 reads TGTGCCAGCAGCCAACAGGGACGGGAGCAGTTCTTC. This translates into CASSQQGREQFF.

The chain combines TRBV14 with TRBJ2-7; D might be TRBD1 (6 bases). Between the trimmed V and J ends, which lost 5 bases and 1 base, there was a span of 15 bases. Germline loops: CDR1 SGHDN, CDR2 FVKESK. The length of the CDR3 is 15 residues. CDR3 loop: CASSEGRTVSYEQYF. The CDR3, as DNA: TGTGCCAGCAGCGAGGGCCGGACAGTATCCTACGAGCAGTACTTC.